This TCR beta chain was identified during a study of Ad26.COV2.S vaccination and SARS-CoV-2 variants. Study-wide context: Enrollment placed the donor in the COV1001 Ad26.COV2.S trial arm.

Trimming took 3 bases from V and 9 from J; bases not matched to a gene: 19. This CDR3 contains 18 residues. Germline V gene lookup returns CDR1 DFQATT and CDR2 SNEGSKA (reference sequence). Stated treatment: 15 to 20 received Ad26.COV2.S at low or high dose, single or two shots; a few received placebo; per-sample allocation not given. Vaccine and placebo recipients were sampled on day 63 after the first injection. Vaccination used an Ad26 vector expressing Wuhan-strain SARS-CoV-2 spike. Measured with immunoSEQ multiplex PCR; TCRdb has only the in-frame clones, and not every one. Of 300,000 to 500,000 clones listed, approximately 86% were seen once; the top ten hold 3.5%. Regarding this clone: Its antigen is not identified.

Study-level points and caveats: Total responses of T cells may have been underestimated by the analyses of TCR breadth and depth.

This chain joins TRBV20-1 and TRBJ1-5, with 11 nucleotides matching TRBD1. The receptor was isolated from a person aged 18-60 years who received the Ad26.COV2.S COVID-19 vaccine or a placebo. The starting material was peripheral blood, obtained in a trial of Ad26.COV2.S vaccine versus placebo. The CDR3 DNA sequence: TGCAGTGCTAGTGGGACAGGGGGGCGATGGGGTGAGACTTCGCCCCAGCATTTT. Amino acid sequence: CSASGTGGRWGETSPQHF.